The entry below gives a single TCR beta chain sequence along with its context. Germline V lookup: CDR1 SGHVS, CDR2 FQNEAQ. Trimming took off 10 bases at V and 0 bases at J, with 16 bases between the two ends. The CDR3 consists of 15 residues. The sample belongs to a study of T cell changes during pregnancy in multiple sclerosis. Data came from immunoSEQ multiplex PCR; TCRdb stores just in-frame clones and leaves some out. The table records roughly 65,000 clones, approximately 90% of them present only once. The chain has TRBV7-8 and TRBJ1-5; a possible D gene is TRBD1 (6 bases). The sample consisted of peripheral blood, taken in the third trimester of pregnancy. This TCR derives from a female donor in good health, enrolled as a control in a pregnancy study. The CDR3 DNA follows: TGTGCCACTCTCCCGAGACAGGATAGCAATCAGCCCCAGCATTTT. This encodes CATLPRQDSNQPQHF.